This entry is about one TCR beta chain. The primer mix had 60 Vbeta and 13 Jbeta primers. Repertoires were generated with immunoSEQ multiplex PCR, while TCRdb's copy carries only in-frame clones and drops some. The sample contains over 100,000 clones, around four fifths of which appear only once. This sample is part of a study of cytomegalovirus exposure and HLA in healthy donors. Trimming left V 2 bases short and J 7 bases short, with 9 bases between. CDR1 is SGHTA, CDR2 FQGNSA, per germline. This CDR3 has 14 amino acids. This chain links TRBV7-2 with TRBJ1-6; D is possibly TRBD1 (5 bases). Sequenced material: PBMCs. This clonotype originated in a woman aged 45-60 years in good health and CMV-seropositive. DNA of the CDR3: TGTGCCAGCAGCTTACCAGGGATAAATTCACCCCTCCACTTT. Its protein product is CASSLPGINSPLHF.